This entry lists 13 T cell receptor beta chains sequenced from one sample in a study of CD8 T cells in Susac syndrome (dated by TCRdb to about 2019). Libraries were made using the immunoSEQ multiplex PCR assay. RNA was extracted with the RNeasy kit and about 0.5 to 1 ug was reverse transcribed using random hexamers. Starting from the raw public reads, TCRdb applied fastp trimming at Q25, assembled clones with MiXCR and retained in-frame beta chains. Every distinct CDR3 protein forms one entry, paired with its most common genes and DNA. Across this sample there are about 190,000 distinct CDR3 sequences, with over 85% seen only once. The biggest ten clones account for approximately 0.094% of the sample. Sequenced input: CD4+ T cells from PBMCs. These receptors all stem from a human donor in good health.

The V gene is TRBV28, the J gene TRBJ1-2; D is unresolved. Germline CDR1 and CDR2: MDHEN and SYDVKM. The CDR3 is 14 amino acids. V was cut by 7 bases and J by 6 bases, with 18 bases left in between. The CDR3 is CASTTPSPGNGYTF. The DNA for the CDR3 is TGTGCCAGCACCACCCCTTCCCCGGGGAATGGCTACACCTTC.

The rearrangement links TRBV6-5 to TRBJ2-3, with 12 bases identical to TRBD2. Trimming took 2 bases from V and 5 from J; bases not matched to a gene: 2. Germline loops: CDR1 MNHEY, CDR2 SVGAGI. The CDR3 contains 15 residues. The CDR3 bases are TGTGCCAGCAGTTACCCTAGCGGGGGGGAAGATACGCAGTATTTT. Protein sequence: CASSYPSGGEDTQYF.

This clonotype was found once. This chain uses TRBV24-1 with TRBJ2-3; perhaps TRBD1 as D (6 bases). The germline CDR1 and CDR2 sequences are KGHDR and SFDVKD. The CDR3 sequence is 15 residues long. Trimming left V 5 bases short and J 6 bases short, with 17 bases between. This CDR3 is CATSGLSGDQDTQYF. The CDR3 DNA is TGTGCCACCAGTGGGTTATCAGGGGACCAGGATACGCAGTATTTT.

This clonotype was seen a single time. This rearrangement joins TRBV9 to TRBJ2-6; tentatively, D is TRBD2 (7 bases). The CDR3 runs to 14 residues. Germline V gene data show CDR1 as SGDLS and CDR2 as YYNGEE. V gave up 4 bases and J gave up 14 bases, with 19 bases separating them. The CDR3 region is CASSKGGDYVLLTF. The CDR3 DNA is TGTGCCAGCAGCAAGGGGGGGGACTACGTCCTCCTGACTTTC.

This sequence joins TRBV3-1 and TRBJ1-2; the D gene is possibly TRBD1 (5 bases). The CDR3 is 12 amino acids. The germline gives CDR1 LGHDT, CDR2 YNNKEL (reference sequence). The ends were cut back, 3 bases at V and 7 bases at J, with 9 bases in the middle. CDR3: CASSQGRVGYTF. The CDR3 DNA reads as TGTGCCAGCAGCCAGGGCAGGGTTGGCTACACCTTC.

The chain employs TRBV20-1 and TRBJ2-3; unclear D gene. Germline CDR1 DFQATT, CDR2 SNEGSKA (reference sequence). CDR3 length equals 16 residues. V was cut by 5 bases and J by 0 bases, with 18 bases left in between. The CDR3 DNA reads TGCAGTGCTCGAAACCCTAGGAAGCCGAGCACAGATACGCAGTATTTT. Protein sequence: CSARNPRKPSTDTQYF.

CDR3 residues: CASRDEQGGYGYTF. DNA for the CDR3: TGTGCCAGCAGGGACGAACAGGGGGGCTATGGCTACACCTTC. The chain employs TRBV6-5 and TRBJ1-2; 8 bases align to TRBD1. The V and J ends lost 6 bases and 4 bases, in that order; junction bases with no gene match: 7. In germline, CDR1 is MNHEY, CDR2 SVGAGI. The CDR3 is 14 residues long.

This chain connects TRBV20-1 to TRBJ2-7, with a tentative D call TRBD2 (5 bases). Trimming removed 1 base at V and 4 bases at J, with 8 bases between. Germline loops: CDR1 DFQATT, CDR2 SNEGSKA (reference sequence). This CDR3 comprises 12 residues. The CDR3 sequence is CSARGGFYEQYV. The DNA of the CDR3 is TGCAGTGCTAGAGGAGGGTTTTACGAGCAGTACGTC.

The chain recombines TRBV3-1 with TRBJ2-1; perhaps TRBD1 as D (5 bases). The CDR3 runs to 13 residues. V was pared by 0 bases and J by 6 bases, with 6 bases between. Germline CDR1 LGHDT, CDR2 YNNKEL (reference sequence). The CDR3 region has the DNA TGTGCCAGCAGCCAAGATGGGGCCAATGAGCAGTTCTTC. It encodes CASSQDGANEQFF.

The chain recombines TRBV24-1 with TRBJ2-1, with D perhaps matching TRBD1 (6 bases). Trimming left V 3 bases short and J 4 bases short, with 9 bases between. The CDR3 totals 14 residues. The germline CDR1 and CDR2 sequences are KGHDR and SFDVKD. Written as DNA, the CDR3 is TGTGCCACCAGTGATGATGGACAGTACAATGAGCAGTTCTTC. Its protein product is CATSDDGQYNEQFF.

The rearrangement links TRBV30 to TRBJ1-5, with D possibly being TRBD1 (5 bases). CDR1 and CDR2 (germline): GTSNPN, SVGIG (reference sequence). The V end was cut by 3 bases, the J end by 4 bases, with 13 bases between. The CDR3 is 14 residues long. The CDR3 sequence is CAWSAGGLNQPQHF. The CDR3 coding sequence is TGTGCCTGGAGCGCCGGGGGGTTAAATCAGCCCCAGCATTTT.

The chain is built from TRBV20-1 and TRBJ2-1, with TRBD2 matching over 11 bases. V lost 6 bases, J lost 4 bases, and 8 bases stayed unmatched. The CDR3 sequence is 15 residues long. CDR1 is DFQATT and CDR2 is SNEGSKA in the germline V gene (reference sequence). CDR3 sequence (DNA): TGCAGTGCCACATTAGCGGGAGGGCCTTACAATGAGCAGTTCTTC. Protein: CSATLAGGPYNEQFF.

The J gene is TRBJ2-4, the V gene TRBV29-1; 9 bases are shared with TRBD2. This CDR3 has 19 amino acids. V shed 1 base, J shed 0 bases, and the junction held 13 bases outside the gene matches. Germline loops: CDR1 SQVTM, CDR2 ANQGSEA. Here the CDR3 DNA reads TGCAGCGTTGAAGGGTTTAGAGCGGGAGGACCTCTAGCCAAAAACATTCAGTACTTC. Translating it yields CSVEGFRAGGPLAKNIQYF.